A selection of T cell receptor beta chains follows, all from one sample in a study of blood T cell dynamics during melanoma immunotherapy. Only in-frame clones appear in the TCRdb table, and some are missing; sequencing was by immunoSEQ multiplex PCR. The table shows 8,800 or so clones, with 85% occurring only once. Sample: blood, taken from a patient treated with checkpoint blockade. All receptors come from a human donor with melanoma. Each CDR3 is given with its conserved first and last residue. A D gene is named only where the DNA matches it firmly. Not all rows give a size; the values are once, few, many and, for expanded clones, a class.

D gene	V gene	J gene	clone size	CDR3 protein	CDR3 DNA
TRBD1	TRBV28	TRBJ1-1	-	CASRSGGQENTEAFF	TGTGCCAGCAGATCCGGTGGACAGGAGAACACTGAAGCTTTCTTT
-	TRBV2	TRBJ2-7	once	CASSPVESYEQYF	TGTGCCAGCAGTCCCGTCGAATCCTACGAGCAGTACTTC
-	TRBV4-1	TRBJ1-1	-	CASSPMTEVVGTEAFF	TGCGCCAGCAGCCCGATGACGGAGGTGGTAGGCACTGAAGCTTTCTTT
-	TRBV9	TRBJ2-3	-	CASSVVGGANTDTQYF	TGTGCCAGCAGCGTAGTGGGGGGGGCCAACACAGATACGCAGTATTTT
-	TRBV27	TRBJ2-2	-	CASLSPQGTGELFF	TGTGCCAGTCTTTCGCCCCAGGGGACCGGGGAGCTGTTTTTT
TRBD2	TRBV6-5	TRBJ2-7	-	CASSKSGGSSYEQYF	TGTGCCAGCAGTAAAAGCGGGGGGAGCTCCTACGAGCAGTACTTC
TRBD1	TRBV2	TRBJ1-1	-	CASRDRGPEAFF	TGTGCCAGCAGGGACAGGGGACCTGAAGCTTTCTTT
-	TRBV5-1	TRBJ1-1	-	CASSLAGTDTEAFF	TGCGCCAGCAGCTTGGCGGGGACGGACACTGAAGCTTTCTTT
-	TRBV6-5	TRBJ1-3	few	CASSYSDGGNTIYF	TGTGCCAGCAGTTACTCGGATGGGGGAAACACCATATATTTT
TRBD1	TRBV5-6	TRBJ1-2	-	CASRTGTGVLGYTF	TGTGCCAGCAGAACCGGGACAGGGGTACTCGGCTACACCTTC
TRBD2	TRBV10-3	TRBJ2-7	-	CAISGGTSGGTATPSYEQYF	TGTGCCATCAGTGGGGGGACTAGCGGAGGTACTGCCACACCATCCTACGAGCAGTACTTC
TRBD1	TRBV30	TRBJ2-4	-	CAWSEDRGLKNIQYF	TGTGCCTGGAGCGAGGACAGGGGGCTAAAAAACATTCAGTACTTC
-	TRBV11-3	TRBJ2-1	-	CASSFKSNEQFF	TGTGCCAGCAGCTTTAAGAGCAATGAGCAGTTCTTC
-	TRBV2	TRBJ2-2	-	CASSESGQPGELFF	TGTGCCAGCAGTGAGTCAGGACAGCCCGGGGAGCTGTTTTTT
TRBD2	TRBV7-3	TRBJ2-2	-	CASRPSSGGNTGELFF	TGTGCCAGCAGGCCTTCTAGCGGGGGGAACACCGGGGAGCTGTTTTTT
-	TRBV4-3	TRBJ2-3	-	CASSQDPGRPGGDTQYF	TGCGCCAGCAGCCAAGACCCGGGGCGACCCGGGGGAGATACGCAGTATTTT
TRBD1	TRBV6-5	TRBJ1-4	-	CASSYSSGGKLFF	TGTGCCAGCAGTTACTCCTCAGGGGGAAAACTGTTTTTT
-	TRBV6-1	TRBJ2-4	-	CASSVLRLAKNIQYF	TGTGCCAGCAGCGTACTTCGGCTAGCCAAAAACATTCAGTACTTC
TRBD2	TRBV30	TRBJ2-3	once	CAWSERGLTDTQYF	TGTGCCTGGAGTGAGCGGGGCCTCACAGATACGCAGTATTTT
TRBD1	TRBV5-1	TRBJ2-7	-	CASSSSGTGAQYF	TGCGCCAGCAGCTCCTCCGGGACAGGGGCGCAGTACTTC
-	TRBV30	TRBJ1-2	-	CAWSVSRGFYGYTF	TGTGCCTGGAGTGTATCTCGGGGGTTCTATGGCTACACCTTC
-	TRBV13	TRBJ2-1	-	CASSYDSYNEQFF	TGTGCCAGCAGCTACGACAGTTACAATGAGCAGTTCTTC
-	TRBV5-1	TRBJ1-1	-	CASSSPWGSTEAFF	TGCGCCAGCAGCTCACCGTGGGGGAGCACTGAAGCTTTCTTT
TRBD2	TRBV5-1	TRBJ2-2	once	CASSGGSGLDVNTGELFF	TGCGCCAGCAGCGGGGGGTCCGGACTAGATGTAAACACCGGGGAGCTGTTTTTT
TRBD1	TRBV7-2	TRBJ1-4	once	CASSLTQGDWEKLFF	TGTGCCAGCAGCTTAACCCAGGGGGATTGGGAAAAACTGTTTTTT
-	TRBV11-1	TRBJ2-3	-	CASSSSGDTQYF	TGTGCCAGCAGCTCAAGCGGAGATACGCAGTATTTT
-	TRBV4-3	TRBJ2-7	-	CASSQVLGWGQNEQYF	TGCGCCAGCAGCCAAGTTTTGGGGTGGGGCCAGAACGAGCAGTACTTC
-	TRBV6-7	TRBJ2-7	few	CASSYLEQYF	TGTGCCAGCAGTTACCTGGAGCAGTACTTC
-	TRBV4-2	TRBJ2-5	-	CASSQDRGGGETQYF	TGTGCCAGCAGCCAAGATCGCGGGGGCGGTGAGACCCAGTACTTC
TRBD1	TRBV29-1	TRBJ1-1	-	CSGRTGLAEAFF	TGCAGCGGCCGGACAGGGCTGGCTGAAGCTTTCTTT
TRBD1	TRBV30	TRBJ1-2	-	CAWSVKGGTGGGYTF	TGTGCCTGGAGTGTAAAGGGTGGGACAGGGGGCGGCTACACCTTC
TRBD1	TRBV10-3	TRBJ1-5	-	CAISESQGDQPQHF	TGTGCCATCAGTGAGTCACAGGGGGATCAGCCCCAGCATTTT
-	TRBV6-5	TRBJ2-7	-	CASSRQGYEQYF	TGTGCCAGCAGCCGGCAGGGGTACGAGCAGTACTTC
TRBD2	TRBV15	TRBJ2-3	-	CATSREKFWLAETTDTQYF	TGTGCCACCAGCAGAGAGAAGTTTTGGCTAGCGGAGACCACAGATACGCAGTATTTT
-	TRBV6-6	TRBJ2-5	once	CASSYVQGDETQYF	TGTGCCAGCAGTTACGTACAGGGAGACGAGACCCAGTACTTC
TRBD1	TRBV19	TRBJ2-5	-	CASSSDRERLQETQYF	TGTGCCAGTAGTAGCGACAGGGAGCGCCTCCAAGAGACCCAGTACTTC
-	TRBV7-8	TRBJ2-1	-	CASSPPVRGTEQFF	TGTGCCAGCAGCCCGCCGGTTCGGGGGACTGAGCAGTTCTTC
-	TRBV7-9	TRBJ1-1	-	CASSSPPDPEAFF	TGTGCCAGCAGCTCCCCCCCTGACCCAGAAGCTTTCTTT
TRBD1	TRBV19	TRBJ1-6	-	CASSIRTGGNSPLHF	TGTGCCAGTAGTATAAGGACAGGGGGTAATTCACCCCTCCACTTT
-	TRBV6-5	TRBJ1-5	-	CASSYSPGTQPQHF	TGTGCCAGCAGTTACTCTCCAGGGACGCAGCCCCAGCATTTT
-	TRBV10-3	TRBJ2-7	-	CAITSGAYEQYF	TGTGCCATCACCTCAGGGGCCTACGAGCAGTACTTC
-	TRBV5-1	TRBJ1-2	-	CASSSNTQTVNYGYTF	TGCGCCAGCAGCTCAAACACCCAGACGGTAAACTATGGCTACACCTTC
-	TRBV29-1	TRBJ1-1	few	CSGTLTANTEAFF	TGCAGCGGTACCCTGACAGCGAACACTGAAGCTTTCTTT